This T cell receptor beta chain was sequenced for a study of T cells in Graves' hyperthyroidism and ophthalmopathy. This clonotype was seen at least ten times. Its antigen is unidentified. Exclusion followed for patients with uncontrolled infection, other autoimmune disease, pregnancy or lactation. This CDR3 has 14 residues. Trimming removed 5 bases at V and 4 bases at J, with 14 bases between. Germline CDR1 MDHEN, CDR2 SYDVKM. It was RNA transcripts that yielded the amplified TCR beta CDR3 regions. During a first-round RT-PCR of the TCR CDR3, the HTBI primer set was used. From the multiplex PCR reads, TCRdb called clonotypes with MiXCR, one entry per CDR3 protein. This table holds hundreds of thousands of distinct CDR3 sequences, around 25% found once. Study-wide points: Ophthalmopathy was told apart from stable hyperthyroidism by a 13 V-J model. In the blood, most expanded thyroid clonotypes above 0.001 appeared as well.

The J gene is TRBJ2-5, the V gene TRBV28; D possibly corresponds to TRBD2 (5 bases). The sample consisted of blood. This receptor was identified in a man aged 50 to 60 with Graves' hyperthyroidism. The CDR3 protein is CASSPNGLLETQYF. The CDR3, as DNA: TGTGCCAGCAGTCCGAACGGACTTCTAGAGACCCAGTACTTC. Full variable domain (remainder filled in from reference TRBV28 and TRBJ2-5): DVKVTQSSRYLVKRTGEKVFLECVQDMDHENMFWYRQDPGLGLRLIYFSYDVKMKEKGDIPEGYSVSREKKERFSLILESASTNQTSMYLCASSPNGLLETQYFGPGTRLLVL.